Below are 15 T cell receptor beta chains sequenced from a single sample in a study of blood T cell repertoires in COVID-19 (dated by TCRdb to 2020 to 2021). The method was the immunoSEQ multiplex PCR assay. TCRdb's version of the immuneACCESS table is confined to in-frame rearrangements and falls short of the full clone set. An unresolved V gene accounts for under half of the shortfall where checked; the remainder is of unknown origin. For this sample the table gives approximately 670,000 clones, of which about nine tenths were detected only once. The ten most abundant clones make up over 0.2% of the sample. Sequencing was done on a sample of peripheral blood. These receptors all stem from a woman under 30 with acute or convalescent COVID-19.

This chain links TRBV5-1 with TRBJ2-1; the D gene is possibly TRBD2 (6 bases). The CDR3 covers 12 residues. Germline V CDR1 and CDR2: SGHRS, YFSETQ. V was shortened by 0 bases and J by 14 bases, with 12 bases between the two germline ends. CDR3 nucleotides: TGCGCCAGCAGCTTGGTGGACACGGGAGAGTTCTTC. Protein sequence: CASSLVDTGEFF. The whole variable domain, remainder taken from reference TRBV5-1 and TRBJ2-1, is KAGVTQTPRYLIKTRGQQVTLSCSPISGHRSVSWYQQTPGQGLQFLFEYFSETQRNKGNFPGRFSGRQFSNSRSEMNVSTLELGDSALYLCASSLVDTGEFFGPGTRLTVL.

V usage is TRBV20-1 and J usage is TRBJ1-2; 7 bases are a match to TRBD1. CDR1 is DFQATT and CDR2 is SNEGSKA in the germline V gene (reference sequence). CDR3 length: 14 residues. Germline trimming cut 3 bases from V and 3 bases from J; bases unmatched to any gene: 7. The CDR3 sequence: CSASLRGQDYGYTF. The CDR3 nucleotides read TGCAGTGCTAGTCTTAGGGGGCAGGACTATGGCTACACCTTC.

The CDR3 loop is CASTDGSEQYF. CDR3 in DNA: TGTGCCAGTACCGACGGGAGCGAGCAGTACTTC. V gene TRBV19 combines with J gene TRBJ2-7; tentative D call: TRBD2 (6 bases). The CDR3 is 11 residues long. The V gene's germline CDR1 is LNHDA and CDR2 SQIVND (reference sequence). V shed 7 bases and J shed 6 bases, with 10 bases lying between them.

The rearrangement joins TRBV19 to TRBJ1-3; D ambiguous. V lost 1 base and J lost 0, with 10 bases in between. In germline, CDR1 is LNHDA, CDR2 SQIVND (reference sequence). CDR3 length: 16 residues. CDR3 nucleotides: TGTGCCAGTAGTATAGCTGCGTCCTCCTCTGGAAACACCATATATTTT. Residues: CASSIAASSSGNTIYF.

The rearrangement links TRBV29-1 to TRBJ1-1; a weak D match, TRBD1 (6 bases). Germline loops: CDR1 SQVTM, CDR2 ANQGSEA. V lost 4 bases and J lost 5, with 11 bases in between. This CDR3 is built from 12 residues. The CDR3 DNA reads as TGCAGCGTTGTTGGGGGGGCGACTGAAGCTTTCTTT. Amino acids: CSVVGGATEAFF.

J is TRBJ2-1 and V is TRBV3-1 (or the pseudogene TRBV3-2); possibly TRBD1 for D (5 bases). Looked up from germline, CDR1 is LGHDT and CDR2 is YNNKEL (reference sequence). The V and J ends lost 4 bases and 4 bases respectively, with 14 bases between them. The CDR3 consists of 15 residues. CDR3 sequence: CASSPDSYSYNEQFF. Written as DNA, the CDR3 is TGTGCCAGCAGCCCCGACAGCTACTCATACAATGAGCAGTTCTTC.

This sequence joins TRBV24-1 and TRBJ2-3; 15 bases map to TRBD2. The CDR3 contains 19 residues. After removal of 0 bases from V and 1 base from J, the junction contained 4 bases not matched to a gene. Germline V gene lookup returns CDR1 KGHDR and CDR2 SFDVKD. DNA of the CDR3: TGTGCCACCAGTGATTTGGGACTAGCGGGGGGGCCCCGCACAGATACGCAGTATTTT. This encodes CATSDLGLAGGPRTDTQYF.

The CDR3 sequence: CASSLSGTGELFF. The DNA for the CDR3 is TGTGCCAGCAGCCTTAGCGGTACCGGGGAGCTGTTTTTT. V is TRBV3-1 (or the pseudogene TRBV3-2) and J is TRBJ2-2, with D tentatively TRBD2 (6 bases). The CDR3 sequence is 13 residues long. Per the germline V gene, CDR1 is LGHDT and CDR2 is YNNKEL (reference sequence). The V end lost 4 bases, the J end lost 5 bases, and 8 bases lay between the germline ends.

V and J are TRBV5-1 and TRBJ1-1, with D unresolved. CDR1 and CDR2 from the germline V gene are SGHRS and YFSETQ. Trimming took off 0 bases at V and 4 bases at J, with 10 bases between the two ends. The CDR3 extends over 14 amino acids. In nucleotides, the CDR3 is TGCGCCAGCAGCTTGGTCCGGCGGAGCACTGAAGCTTTCTTT. As protein: CASSLVRRSTEAFF.

The chain recombines TRBV12-5 with TRBJ2-2; 9 nucleotides line up with TRBD1. Trimming at V came to 5 bases and at J to 3 bases, leaving 1 base not matched to a gene. CDR3 length equals 14 residues. CDR1 is LGHNT, CDR2 FRNRAP, per germline. The CDR3 DNA follows: TGTGCTAGTGGTCGGACAGGGGACACCGGGGAGCTGTTTTTT. Residues: CASGRTGDTGELFF.

This chain links TRBV5-6 with TRBJ1-2; D call uncertain. The germline CDR1 and CDR2 sequences are SGHDT and YYEEEE. The CDR3 runs 12 residues. The V and J ends lost 6 bases and 8 bases respectively, with 14 bases between them. For the CDR3, the DNA is TGTGCCAGCACTCAAACCCTATACGGCTACACCTTC. Residues: CASTQTLYGYTF.

The gene calls are TRBV6-4 and TRBJ1-1; 9 bases match TRBD1. J gave up 6 bases and V 4 bases, and 6 bases lay outside the gene matches. CDR1 and CDR2 (germline): MRHNA, SNTAGT. The CDR3 is 14 residues long. The CDR3 protein is CASSARTGAPEAFF. Here the CDR3 DNA reads TGTGCCAGCAGTGCCCGGACAGGGGCGCCTGAAGCTTTCTTT.

The chain carries TRBV27 and TRBJ1-2; D remains ambiguous. The V end lost 10 bases, the J end lost 8 bases, and 26 bases lay between the germline ends. CDR3 length: 15 residues. Germline V lookup: CDR1 MNHEY, CDR2 SMNVEV (reference sequence). The CDR3 DNA reads TGTGCCACCCGGCGGGGAGGGCAAGTCGCACGAGGCTACACCTTC. This encodes CATRRGGQVARGYTF.

This chain connects TRBV12-3 or TRBV12-4 to TRBJ1-2; no definite D call. This CDR3 has 13 residues. Trimming removed 3 bases at V and 7 bases at J, with 12 bases between. CDR3 region: CASSFFEGGGYTF. CDR3 coding DNA: TGTGCCAGCAGTTTTTTCGAGGGTGGTGGCTACACCTTC.

This chain connects TRBV29-1 to TRBJ1-5; TRBD1 matches at 9 bases. The length of the CDR3 is 13 residues. The germline V gene has CDR1 SQVTM and CDR2 ANQGSEA. J was trimmed by 2 bases and V by 7 bases; bases with no gene match: 3. Here the CDR3 DNA reads TGCAGCGCCCGGACAGGGGGCAATCAGCCCCAGCATTTT. Translating it yields CSARTGGNQPQHF.